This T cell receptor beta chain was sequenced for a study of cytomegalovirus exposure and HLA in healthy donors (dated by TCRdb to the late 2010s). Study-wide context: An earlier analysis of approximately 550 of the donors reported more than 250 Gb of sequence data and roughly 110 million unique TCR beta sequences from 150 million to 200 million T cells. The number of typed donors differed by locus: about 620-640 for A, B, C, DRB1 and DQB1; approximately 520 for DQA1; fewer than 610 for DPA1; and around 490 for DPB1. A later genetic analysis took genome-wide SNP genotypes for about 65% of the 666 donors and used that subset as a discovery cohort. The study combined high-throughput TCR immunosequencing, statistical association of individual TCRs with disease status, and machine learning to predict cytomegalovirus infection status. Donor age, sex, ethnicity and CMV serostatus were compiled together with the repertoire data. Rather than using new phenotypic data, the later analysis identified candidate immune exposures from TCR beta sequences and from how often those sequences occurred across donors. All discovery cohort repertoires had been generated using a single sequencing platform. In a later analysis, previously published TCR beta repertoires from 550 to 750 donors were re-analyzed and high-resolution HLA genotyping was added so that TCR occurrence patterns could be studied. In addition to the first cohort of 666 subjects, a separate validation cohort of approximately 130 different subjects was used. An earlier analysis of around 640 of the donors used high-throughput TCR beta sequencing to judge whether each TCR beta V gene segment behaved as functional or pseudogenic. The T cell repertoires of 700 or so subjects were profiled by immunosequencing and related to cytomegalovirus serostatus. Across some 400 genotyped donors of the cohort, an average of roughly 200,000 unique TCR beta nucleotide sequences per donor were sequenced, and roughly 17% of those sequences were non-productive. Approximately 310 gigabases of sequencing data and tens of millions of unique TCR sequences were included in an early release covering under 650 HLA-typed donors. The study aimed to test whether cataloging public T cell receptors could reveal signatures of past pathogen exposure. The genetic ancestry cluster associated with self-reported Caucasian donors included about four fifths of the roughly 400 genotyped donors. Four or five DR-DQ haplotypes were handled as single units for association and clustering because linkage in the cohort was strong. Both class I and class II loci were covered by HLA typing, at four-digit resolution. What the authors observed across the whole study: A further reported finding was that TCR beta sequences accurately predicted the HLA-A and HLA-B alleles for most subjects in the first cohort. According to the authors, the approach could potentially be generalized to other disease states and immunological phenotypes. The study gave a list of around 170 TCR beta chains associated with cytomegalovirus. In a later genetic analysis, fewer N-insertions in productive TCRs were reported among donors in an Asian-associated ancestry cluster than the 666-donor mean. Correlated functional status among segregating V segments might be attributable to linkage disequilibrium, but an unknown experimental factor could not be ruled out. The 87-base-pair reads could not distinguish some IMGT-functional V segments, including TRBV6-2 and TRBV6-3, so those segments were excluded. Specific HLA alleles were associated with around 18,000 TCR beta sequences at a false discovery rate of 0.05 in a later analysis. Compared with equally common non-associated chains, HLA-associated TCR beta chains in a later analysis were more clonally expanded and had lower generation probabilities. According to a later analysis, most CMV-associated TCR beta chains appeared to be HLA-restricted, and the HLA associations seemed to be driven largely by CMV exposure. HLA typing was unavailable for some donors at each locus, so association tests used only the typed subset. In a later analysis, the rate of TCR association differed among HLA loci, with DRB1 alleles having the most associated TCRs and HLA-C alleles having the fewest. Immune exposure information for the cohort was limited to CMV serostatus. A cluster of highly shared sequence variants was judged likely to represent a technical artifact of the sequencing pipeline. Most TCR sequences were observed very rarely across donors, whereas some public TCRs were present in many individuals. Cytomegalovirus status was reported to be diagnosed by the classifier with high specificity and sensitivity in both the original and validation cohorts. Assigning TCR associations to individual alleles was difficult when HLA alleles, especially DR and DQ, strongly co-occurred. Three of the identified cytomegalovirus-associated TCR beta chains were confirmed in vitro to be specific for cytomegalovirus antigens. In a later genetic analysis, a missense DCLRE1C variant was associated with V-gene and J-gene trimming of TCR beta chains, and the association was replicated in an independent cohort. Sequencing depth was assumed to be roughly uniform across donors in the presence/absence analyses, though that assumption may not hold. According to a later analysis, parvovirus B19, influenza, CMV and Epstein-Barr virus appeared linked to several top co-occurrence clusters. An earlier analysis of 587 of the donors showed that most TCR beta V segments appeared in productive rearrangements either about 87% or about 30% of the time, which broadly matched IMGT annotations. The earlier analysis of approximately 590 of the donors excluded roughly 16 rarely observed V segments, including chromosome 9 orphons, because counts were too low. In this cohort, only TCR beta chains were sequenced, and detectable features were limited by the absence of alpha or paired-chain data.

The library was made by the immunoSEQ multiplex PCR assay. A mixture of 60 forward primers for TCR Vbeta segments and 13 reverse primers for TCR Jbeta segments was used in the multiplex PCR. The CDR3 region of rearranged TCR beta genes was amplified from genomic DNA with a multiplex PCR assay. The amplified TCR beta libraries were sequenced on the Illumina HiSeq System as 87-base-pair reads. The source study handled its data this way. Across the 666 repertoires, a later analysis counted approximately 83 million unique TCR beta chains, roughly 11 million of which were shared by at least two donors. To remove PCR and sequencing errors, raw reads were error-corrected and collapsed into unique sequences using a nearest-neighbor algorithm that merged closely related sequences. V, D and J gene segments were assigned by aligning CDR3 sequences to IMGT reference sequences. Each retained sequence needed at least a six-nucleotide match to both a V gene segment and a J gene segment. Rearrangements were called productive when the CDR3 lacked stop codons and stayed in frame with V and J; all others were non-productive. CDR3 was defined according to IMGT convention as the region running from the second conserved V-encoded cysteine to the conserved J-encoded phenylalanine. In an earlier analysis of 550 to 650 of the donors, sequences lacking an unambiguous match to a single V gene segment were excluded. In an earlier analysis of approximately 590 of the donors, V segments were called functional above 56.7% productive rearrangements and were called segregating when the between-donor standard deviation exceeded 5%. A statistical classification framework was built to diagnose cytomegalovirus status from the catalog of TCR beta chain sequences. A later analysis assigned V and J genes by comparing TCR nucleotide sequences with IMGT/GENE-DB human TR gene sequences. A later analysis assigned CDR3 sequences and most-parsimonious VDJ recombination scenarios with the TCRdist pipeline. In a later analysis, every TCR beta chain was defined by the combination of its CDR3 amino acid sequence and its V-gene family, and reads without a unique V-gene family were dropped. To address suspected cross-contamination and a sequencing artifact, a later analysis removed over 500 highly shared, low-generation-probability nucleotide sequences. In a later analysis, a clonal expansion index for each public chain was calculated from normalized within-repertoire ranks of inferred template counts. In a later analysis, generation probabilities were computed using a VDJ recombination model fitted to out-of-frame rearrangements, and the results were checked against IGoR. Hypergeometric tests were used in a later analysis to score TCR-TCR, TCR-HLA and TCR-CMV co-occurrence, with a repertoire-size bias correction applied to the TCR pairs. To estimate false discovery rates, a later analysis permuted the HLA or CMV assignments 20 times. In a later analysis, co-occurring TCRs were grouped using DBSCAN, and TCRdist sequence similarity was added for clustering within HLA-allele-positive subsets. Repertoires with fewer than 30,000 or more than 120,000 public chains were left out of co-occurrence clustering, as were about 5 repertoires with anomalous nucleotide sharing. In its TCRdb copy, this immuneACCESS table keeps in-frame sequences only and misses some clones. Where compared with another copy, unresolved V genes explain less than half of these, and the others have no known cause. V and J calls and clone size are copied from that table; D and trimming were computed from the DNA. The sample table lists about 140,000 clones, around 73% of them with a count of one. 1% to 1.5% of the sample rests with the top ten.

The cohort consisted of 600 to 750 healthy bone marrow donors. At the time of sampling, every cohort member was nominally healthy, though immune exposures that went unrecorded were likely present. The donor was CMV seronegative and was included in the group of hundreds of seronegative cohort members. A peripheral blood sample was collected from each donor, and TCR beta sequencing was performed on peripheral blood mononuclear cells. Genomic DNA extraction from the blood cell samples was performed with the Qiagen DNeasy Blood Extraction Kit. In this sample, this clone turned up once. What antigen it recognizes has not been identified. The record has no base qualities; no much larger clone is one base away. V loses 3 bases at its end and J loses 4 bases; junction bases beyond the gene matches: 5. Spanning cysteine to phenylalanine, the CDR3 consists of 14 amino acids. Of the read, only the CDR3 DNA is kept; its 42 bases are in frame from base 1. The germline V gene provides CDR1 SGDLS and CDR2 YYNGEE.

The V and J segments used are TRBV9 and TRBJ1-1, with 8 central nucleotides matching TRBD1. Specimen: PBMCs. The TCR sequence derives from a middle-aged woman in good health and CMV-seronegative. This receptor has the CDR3 CASSAQGAITEAFF. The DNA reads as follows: TGTGCCAGCAGCGCTCAGGGGGCTATCACTGAAGCTTTCTTT.